This TCR beta chain derives from a study of blood T cell repertoires in COVID-19. Study details: There were acute and convalescent COVID-19 samples, and they came from the United States, Italy and Spain. T cells, B-cell-depleted T cells, or PBMCs supplied cDNA or gDNA.

This CDR3 region has 15 residues. The V gene's germline CDR1 is SGHTA and CDR2 FQGNSA. V shed 5 bases, J shed 4 bases, and the junction held 8 bases outside the gene matches. In the study's own analysis: Reference gene primer amplification gave estimated nucleated cell counts. Clones were sequenced by immunoSEQ multiplex PCR, and TCRdb holds only the in-frame ones, with some missing. V and J calls and clone size are given by that table; D and trimming were obtained from the DNA. The table records 150,000 to 200,000 clones, 83% of them present only once. The sample taken for sequencing was peripheral blood. The TCR originated in a human donor in a cohort sampled during active COVID-19. The chain recombines TRBV7-2 with TRBJ2-7; 10 bases line up with TRBD1. CDR3: CASSPIRTGGYEQYF. The CDR3 DNA is TGTGCCAGCAGCCCTATCCGGACAGGGGGTTACGAGCAGTACTTC.